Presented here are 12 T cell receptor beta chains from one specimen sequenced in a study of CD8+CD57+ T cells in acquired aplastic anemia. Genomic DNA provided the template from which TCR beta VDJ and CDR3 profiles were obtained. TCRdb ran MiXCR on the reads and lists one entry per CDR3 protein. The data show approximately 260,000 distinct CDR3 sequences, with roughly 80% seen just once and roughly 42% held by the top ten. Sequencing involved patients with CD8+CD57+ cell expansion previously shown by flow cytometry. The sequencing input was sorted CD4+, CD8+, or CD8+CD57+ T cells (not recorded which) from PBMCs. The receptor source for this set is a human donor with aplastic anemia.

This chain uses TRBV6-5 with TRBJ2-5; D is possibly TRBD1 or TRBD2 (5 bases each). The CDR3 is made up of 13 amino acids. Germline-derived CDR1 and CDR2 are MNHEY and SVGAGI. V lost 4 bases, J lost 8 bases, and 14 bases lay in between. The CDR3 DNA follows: TGTGCCAGCAGTTCTAGAGAACGGGACACCCAGTACTTC. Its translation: CASSSRERDTQYF.

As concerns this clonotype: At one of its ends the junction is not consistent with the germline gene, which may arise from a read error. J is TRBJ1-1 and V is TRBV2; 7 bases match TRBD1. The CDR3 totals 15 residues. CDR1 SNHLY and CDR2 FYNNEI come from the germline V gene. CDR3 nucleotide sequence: TGTGCCAGCAGCTTCGGGGGGACAGAGACCACTTATTCTGTCTTT. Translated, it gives CASSFGGTETTYSVF. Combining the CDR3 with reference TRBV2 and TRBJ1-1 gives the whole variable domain EPEVTQTPSHQVTQMGQEVILRCVPISNHLYFYWYRQILGQKVEFLVSFYNNEISEKSEIFDDQFSVERPDGSNFTLKIRSTKLEDSAMYFCASSFGGTETTYSVFGQGTRLTVV.

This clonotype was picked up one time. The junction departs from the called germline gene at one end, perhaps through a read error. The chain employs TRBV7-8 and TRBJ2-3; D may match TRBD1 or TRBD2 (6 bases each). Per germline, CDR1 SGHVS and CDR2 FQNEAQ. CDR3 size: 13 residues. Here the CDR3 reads CASGLGGGPKPHF. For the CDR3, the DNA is TGTGCCAGCGGCTTAGGGGGAGGTCCCAAGCCGCATTTT. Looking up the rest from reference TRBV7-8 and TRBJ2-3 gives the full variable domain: GAGVSQSPRYKVAKRGQDVALRCDPISGHVSLFWYQQALGQGPEFLTYFQNEAQLDKSGLPSDRFFAERPEGSVSTLKIQRTQQEDSAVYLCASGLGGGPKPHFGPGTRLTVL.

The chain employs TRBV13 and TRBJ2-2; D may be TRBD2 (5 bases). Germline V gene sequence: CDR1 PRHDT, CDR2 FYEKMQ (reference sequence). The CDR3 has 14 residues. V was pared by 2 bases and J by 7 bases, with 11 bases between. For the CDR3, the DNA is TGTGCCAGCAGCTTACCAGGTGGGAGCGGGGAGCTGTTTTTT. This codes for CASSLPGGSGELFF.

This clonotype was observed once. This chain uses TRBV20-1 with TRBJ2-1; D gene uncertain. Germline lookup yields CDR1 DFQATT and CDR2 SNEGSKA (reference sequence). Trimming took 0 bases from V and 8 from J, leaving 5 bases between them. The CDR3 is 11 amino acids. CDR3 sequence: CSARDMYEQFF. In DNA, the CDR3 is TGCAGTGCTAGAGATATGTATGAGCAGTTCTTC.

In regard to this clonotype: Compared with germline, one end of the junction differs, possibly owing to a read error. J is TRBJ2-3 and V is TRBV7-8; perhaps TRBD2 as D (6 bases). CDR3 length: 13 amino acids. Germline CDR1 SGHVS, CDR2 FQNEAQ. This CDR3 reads CASSLGGGAATQF. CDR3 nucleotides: TGTGCCAGCAGCTTAGGGGGAGGAGCCGCTACGCAGTTT.

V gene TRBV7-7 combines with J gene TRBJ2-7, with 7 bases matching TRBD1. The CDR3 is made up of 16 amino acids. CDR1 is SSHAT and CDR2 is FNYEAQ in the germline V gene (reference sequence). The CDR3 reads CASSSHGTALSYEQYV. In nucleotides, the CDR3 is TGTGCTAGCAGCTCCCACGGGACAGCCCTTTCCTACGAGCAGTACGTC.

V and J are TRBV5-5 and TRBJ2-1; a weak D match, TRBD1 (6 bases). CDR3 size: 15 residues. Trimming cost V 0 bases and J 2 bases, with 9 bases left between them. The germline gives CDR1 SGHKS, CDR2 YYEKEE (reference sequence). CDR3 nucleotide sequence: TGTGCCAGCAGCTTGGACAGGGAAACCTACAATGAGCAGTTCTTC. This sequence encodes CASSLDRETYNEQFF.

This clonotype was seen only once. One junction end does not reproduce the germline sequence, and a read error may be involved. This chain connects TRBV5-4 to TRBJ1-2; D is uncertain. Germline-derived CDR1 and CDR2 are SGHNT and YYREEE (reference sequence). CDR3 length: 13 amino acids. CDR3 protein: CTSSFTLAVSSTF. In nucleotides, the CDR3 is TGTACCAGCAGCTTTACTCTCGCAGTGAGCAGTACCTTC. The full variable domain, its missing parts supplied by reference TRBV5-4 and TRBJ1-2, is ETGVTQSPTHLIKTRGQQVTLRCSSQSGHNTVSWYQQALGQGPQFIFQYYREEENGRGNFPPRFSGLQFPNYSSELNVNALELDDSALYLCTSSFTLAVSSTFGSGTRLTVV.

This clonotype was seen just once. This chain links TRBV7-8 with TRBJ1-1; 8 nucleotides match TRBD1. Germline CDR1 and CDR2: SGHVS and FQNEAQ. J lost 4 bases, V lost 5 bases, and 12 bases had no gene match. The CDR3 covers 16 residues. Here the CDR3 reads CASSGLQGVVGTEAFF. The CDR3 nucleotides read TGTGCCAGCAGCGGACTACAGGGGGTCGTAGGCACTGAAGCTTTCTTT.

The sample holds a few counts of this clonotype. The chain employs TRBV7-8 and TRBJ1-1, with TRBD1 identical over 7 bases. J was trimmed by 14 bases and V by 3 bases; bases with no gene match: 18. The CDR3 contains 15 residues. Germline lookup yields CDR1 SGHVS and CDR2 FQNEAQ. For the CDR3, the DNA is TGTGCCAGCAGCTTTCATCCAGACGGGACAGCTCAATCCTTCTTT. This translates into CASSFHPDGTAQSFF.

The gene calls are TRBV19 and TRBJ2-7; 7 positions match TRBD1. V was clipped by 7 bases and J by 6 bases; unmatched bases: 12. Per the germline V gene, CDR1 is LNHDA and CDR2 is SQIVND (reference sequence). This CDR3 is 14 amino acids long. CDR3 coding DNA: TGTGCCAGTAATCCCGGGACAGTTTCGACCGAGCAGTACTTC. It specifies CASNPGTVSTEQYF.